This TCR beta chain is drawn from a study of blood T cell repertoires in COVID-19. CDR3 length: 15 amino acids. Germline V gene lookup returns CDR1 LGHNT and CDR2 FRNRAP. V lost 0 bases, J lost 1 base, and 9 bases lay in between. Profiled with immunoSEQ multiplex PCR; TCRdb holds only in-frame clones, not every one. The table records hundreds of thousands of clones, 84% of them present only once. The rearrangement joins TRBV12-5 to TRBJ1-1, with D perhaps matching TRBD1 (5 bases). The clonotype was recovered from a woman in her forties who had recovered from COVID-19. Sequencing was done on a sample of PBMCs or T cells enriched from blood (not recorded which). This CDR3 is CASGLVVTGNTEAFF. The DNA for the CDR3 is TGTGCTAGTGGTTTGGTAGTAACAGGGAACACTGAAGCTTTCTTT.